The sequence of this T cell receptor beta chain was determined in a study of blood T cells in healthy people across ages (dated by TCRdb to 2013 to 2016). Regarding the research as a whole: In model experiments, roughly one uniquely barcoded TCR beta cDNA molecule per two T cells was captured by template switching. Using deep sequencing normalized with unique cDNA molecular identifiers, the study measured how TCR beta repertoire diversity changes with age. Donors were grouped into four age groups: young (average roughly 17 years), middle-aged (over 35), aged (62) and long-lived (about 82). To avoid experimental bias, donors of different ages were randomly spread across the sequencing lanes. Using the same blood draw, the study looked at two additional independent replicas of 1 million unique cDNA reads for two donors, one aged 18 to 30 and the other aged 80 or older.

Broader findings and caveats from the paper: Estimates of total diversity based on one million sequenced T cells were considered lower bounds and underestimates. Donor CMV infection status was unknown, potentially confounding age-related changes in expanded clonotypes. A strong correlation was found between observed TCR beta diversity and the percentage of naive T cells measured by flow cytometry. Since profiling was done on bulk unsorted PBMCs, naive and antigen-experienced compartments could not be conclusively compared. Compared with the aged group, the long-lived group had more naive CD4+ T cells, fewer expanded clones and increased TCR diversity, a pattern suggesting age selection. As age increased, observed TCR beta diversity per million T cells dropped in a roughly linear way, and a significant reduction was already evident by age 40.

Details on this clonotype: No cognate antigen has been identified for it. The sample holds no much larger clone one base away, and base qualities are not on file.

The junction carries 13 bases between V and J, which are trimmed by 6 bases and 2 bases respectively. The CDR1 and CDR2 encoded by the germline V gene (reference sequence) are DFQATT and SNEGSKA. The CDR3 covers 13 residues, taking in both the cysteine and the phenylalanine. The kept DNA is CDR3 alone, 39 bases in frame from the first base. Systemically healthy Caucasian individuals from Russia, over 30 in total and aged about 6 to 100 years, were included as donors. Roughly 9.5 milliliters of peripheral blood were drawn from each donor into EDTA-treated Vacutainer tubes. Ficoll-Paque density-gradient centrifugation was used to isolate PBMCs, with at least 6.5 million per sample. Total RNA, at least 5 micrograms per sample, was extracted from PBMCs with Trizol reagent. The percentages of naive CD45RAhigh/CD27high T cells were determined by flow cytometry on a PBMC aliquot from every donor. Libraries were prepared through 5' RACE. TCRdb names Illumina HiSeq 2500 as the instrument used. The second PCR ran for about 7 to 11 cycles and used a J-beta primer mix along with a sample-barcoded 5' primer. Each TCR beta cDNA molecule received a unique molecular identifier from a template-switch 5' adaptor carrying 12 random nucleotides. Each sample yielded at least 2.5 million CDR3-containing paired-end reads. First-strand cDNA synthesis was performed from all RNA using the Mint cDNA synthesis kit, with priming by a TRBC-specific oligonucleotide. Following uracil-DNA glycosylase treatment, a first 18-cycle PCR with universal primers M1SS and BC2_uni_R was performed on all cDNA. In the paper's pipeline: Normalization of each sample was performed by random selection of 1 million high-quality reads, each carrying a distinct molecular identifier. Instead of being binned into consensus sequences, reads that shared molecular identifiers were thrown out. CDR3 identification, clonotype clustering and error correction used MiTCR with a Q25 quality threshold and the strictest error-elimination algorithm. A nonparametric unseen species model using Euler transformation provided a lower-bound estimate of total TCR beta diversity. TCRdb passed the public sequencing reads through fastp at Q25 and MiXCR, retaining productive beta sequences. Every CDR3 protein is listed once, alongside the most common genes and DNA of its rows. V and J calls and clone size were set by TCRdb, not the authors. For this sample the table gives roughly 1.5 million distinct CDR3 sequences, of which approximately 39% were detected only once. In total, the top ten clones hold more than 4% of the sample.

This clonotype was obtained from a woman aged 18 to 35 in good health. Sequenced: blood. The chain couples TRBV20-1 to TRBJ2-5; the best D guess is TRBD1, with 6 bases matching. The DNA sequence is TGCAGTGCCCATCAGGACAGTCAAGAGACCCAGTACTTC. The resulting protein is CSAHQDSQETQYF.